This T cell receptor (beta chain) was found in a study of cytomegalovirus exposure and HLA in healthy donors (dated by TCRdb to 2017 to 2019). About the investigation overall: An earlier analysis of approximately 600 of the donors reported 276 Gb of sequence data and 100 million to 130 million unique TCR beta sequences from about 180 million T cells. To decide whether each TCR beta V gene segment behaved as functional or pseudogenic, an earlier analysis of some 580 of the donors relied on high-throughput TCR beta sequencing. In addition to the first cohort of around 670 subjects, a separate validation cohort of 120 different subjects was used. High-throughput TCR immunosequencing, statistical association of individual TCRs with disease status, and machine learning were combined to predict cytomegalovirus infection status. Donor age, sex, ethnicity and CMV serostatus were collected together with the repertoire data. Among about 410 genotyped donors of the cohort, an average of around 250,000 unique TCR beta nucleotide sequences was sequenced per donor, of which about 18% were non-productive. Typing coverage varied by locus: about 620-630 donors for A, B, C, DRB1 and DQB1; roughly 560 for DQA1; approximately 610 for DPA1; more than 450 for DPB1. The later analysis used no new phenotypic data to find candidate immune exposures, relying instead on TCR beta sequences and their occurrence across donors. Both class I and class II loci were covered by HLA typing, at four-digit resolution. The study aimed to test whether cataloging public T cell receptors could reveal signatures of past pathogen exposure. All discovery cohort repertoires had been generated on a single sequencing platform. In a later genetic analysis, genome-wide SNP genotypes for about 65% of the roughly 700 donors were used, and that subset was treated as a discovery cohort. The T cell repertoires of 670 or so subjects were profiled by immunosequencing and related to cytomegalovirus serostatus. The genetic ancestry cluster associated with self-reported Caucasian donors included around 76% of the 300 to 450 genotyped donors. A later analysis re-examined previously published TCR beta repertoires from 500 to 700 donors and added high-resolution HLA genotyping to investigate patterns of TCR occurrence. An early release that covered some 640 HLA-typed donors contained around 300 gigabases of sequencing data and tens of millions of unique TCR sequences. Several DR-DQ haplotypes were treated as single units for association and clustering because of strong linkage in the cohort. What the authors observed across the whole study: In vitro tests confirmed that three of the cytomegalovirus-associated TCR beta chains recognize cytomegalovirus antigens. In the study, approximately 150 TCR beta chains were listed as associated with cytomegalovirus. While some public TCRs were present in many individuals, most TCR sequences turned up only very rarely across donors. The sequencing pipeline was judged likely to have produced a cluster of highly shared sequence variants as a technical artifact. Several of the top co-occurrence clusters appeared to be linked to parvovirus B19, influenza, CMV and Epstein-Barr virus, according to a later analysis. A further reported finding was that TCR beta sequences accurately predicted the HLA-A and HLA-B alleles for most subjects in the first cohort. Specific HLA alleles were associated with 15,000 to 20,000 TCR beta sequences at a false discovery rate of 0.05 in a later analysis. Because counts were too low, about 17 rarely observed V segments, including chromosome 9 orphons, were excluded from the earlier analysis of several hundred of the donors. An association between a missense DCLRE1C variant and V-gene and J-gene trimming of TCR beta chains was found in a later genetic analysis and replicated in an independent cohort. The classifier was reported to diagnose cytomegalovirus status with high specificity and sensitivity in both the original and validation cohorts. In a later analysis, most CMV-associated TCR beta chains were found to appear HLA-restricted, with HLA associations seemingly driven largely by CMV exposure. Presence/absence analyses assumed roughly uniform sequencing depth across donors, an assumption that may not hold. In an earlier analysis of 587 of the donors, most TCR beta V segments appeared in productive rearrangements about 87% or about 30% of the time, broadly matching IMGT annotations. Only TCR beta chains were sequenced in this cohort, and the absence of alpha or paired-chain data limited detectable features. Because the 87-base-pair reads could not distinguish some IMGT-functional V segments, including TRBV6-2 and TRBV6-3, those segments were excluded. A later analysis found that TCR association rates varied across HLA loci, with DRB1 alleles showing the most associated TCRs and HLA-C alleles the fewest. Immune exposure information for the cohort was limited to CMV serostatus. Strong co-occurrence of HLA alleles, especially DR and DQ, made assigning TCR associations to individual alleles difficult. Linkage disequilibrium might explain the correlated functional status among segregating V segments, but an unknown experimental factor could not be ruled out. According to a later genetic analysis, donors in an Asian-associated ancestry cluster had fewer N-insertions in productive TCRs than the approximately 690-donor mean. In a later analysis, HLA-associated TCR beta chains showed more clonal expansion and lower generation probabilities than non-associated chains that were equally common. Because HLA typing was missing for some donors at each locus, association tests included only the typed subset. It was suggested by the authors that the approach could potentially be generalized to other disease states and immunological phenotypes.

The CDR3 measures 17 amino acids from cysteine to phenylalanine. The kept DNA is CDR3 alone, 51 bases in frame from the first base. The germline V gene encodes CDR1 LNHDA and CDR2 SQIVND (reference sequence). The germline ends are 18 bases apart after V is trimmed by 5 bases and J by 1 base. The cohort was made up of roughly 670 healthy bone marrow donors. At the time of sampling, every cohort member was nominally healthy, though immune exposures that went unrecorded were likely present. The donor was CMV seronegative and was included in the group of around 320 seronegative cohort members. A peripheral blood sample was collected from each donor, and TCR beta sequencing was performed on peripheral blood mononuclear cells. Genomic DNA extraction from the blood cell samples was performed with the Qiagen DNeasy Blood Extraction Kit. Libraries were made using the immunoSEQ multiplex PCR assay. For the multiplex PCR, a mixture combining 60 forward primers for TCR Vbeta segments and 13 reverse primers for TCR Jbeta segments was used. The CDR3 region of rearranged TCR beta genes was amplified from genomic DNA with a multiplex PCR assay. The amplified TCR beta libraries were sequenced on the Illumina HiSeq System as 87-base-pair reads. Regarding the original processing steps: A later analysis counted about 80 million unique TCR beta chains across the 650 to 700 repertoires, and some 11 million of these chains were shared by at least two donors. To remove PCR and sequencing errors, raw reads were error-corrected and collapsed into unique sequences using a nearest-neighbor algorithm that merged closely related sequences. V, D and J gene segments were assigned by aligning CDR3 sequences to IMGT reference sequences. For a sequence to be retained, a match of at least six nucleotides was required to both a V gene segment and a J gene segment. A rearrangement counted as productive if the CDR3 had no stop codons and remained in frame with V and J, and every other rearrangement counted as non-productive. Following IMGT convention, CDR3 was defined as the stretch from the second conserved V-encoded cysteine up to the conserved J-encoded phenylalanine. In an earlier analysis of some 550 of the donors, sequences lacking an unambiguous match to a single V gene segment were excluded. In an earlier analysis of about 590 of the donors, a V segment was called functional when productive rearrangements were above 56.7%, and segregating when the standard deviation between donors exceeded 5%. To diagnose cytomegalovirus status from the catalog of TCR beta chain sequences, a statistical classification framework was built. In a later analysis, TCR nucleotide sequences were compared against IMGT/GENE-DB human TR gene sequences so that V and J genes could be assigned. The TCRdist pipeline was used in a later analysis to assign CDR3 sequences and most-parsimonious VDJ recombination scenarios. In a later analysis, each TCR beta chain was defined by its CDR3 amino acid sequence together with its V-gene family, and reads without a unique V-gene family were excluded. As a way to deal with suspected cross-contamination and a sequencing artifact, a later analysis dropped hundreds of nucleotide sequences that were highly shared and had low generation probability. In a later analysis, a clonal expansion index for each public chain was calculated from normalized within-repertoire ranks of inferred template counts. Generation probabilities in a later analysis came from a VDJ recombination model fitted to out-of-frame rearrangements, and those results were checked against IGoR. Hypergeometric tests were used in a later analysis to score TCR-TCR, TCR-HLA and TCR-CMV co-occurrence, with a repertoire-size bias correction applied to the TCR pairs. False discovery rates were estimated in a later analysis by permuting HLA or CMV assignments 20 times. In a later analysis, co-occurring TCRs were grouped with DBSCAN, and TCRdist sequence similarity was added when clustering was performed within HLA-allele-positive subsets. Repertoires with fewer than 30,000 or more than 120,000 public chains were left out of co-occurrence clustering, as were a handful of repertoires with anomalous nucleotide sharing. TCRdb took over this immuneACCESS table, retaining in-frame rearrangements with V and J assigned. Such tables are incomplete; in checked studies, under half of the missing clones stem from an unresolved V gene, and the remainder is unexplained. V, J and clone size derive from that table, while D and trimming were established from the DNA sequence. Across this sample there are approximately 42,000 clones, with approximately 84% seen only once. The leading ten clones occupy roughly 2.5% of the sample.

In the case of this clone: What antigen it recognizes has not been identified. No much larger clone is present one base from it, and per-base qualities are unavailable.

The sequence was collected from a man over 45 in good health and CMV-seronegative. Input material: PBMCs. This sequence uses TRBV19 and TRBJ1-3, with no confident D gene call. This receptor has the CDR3 CASSPSTIPSSGNTIYF. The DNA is TGTGCCAGTAGTCCGTCCACTATCCCTTCTTCTGGAAACACCATATATTTT.